These 14 T cell receptor beta chains came from one sample sequenced in a study of shared clonotypes between healthy human individuals. Data came from immunoSEQ multiplex PCR; TCRdb stores just in-frame clones and leaves some out. The table has some 1 million clones, about 75% seen once. Source material: memory CD4+ T cells sorted from blood. Sample subset: CD45RA-negative fraction. Source of these receptors: a man in his late teens or twenties in good health.

In its sample, this clone was seen a few times. The CDR3 DNA reads as TGCGCCAGCAGCCAAGTTTCTAGCGGGTGGAATGAGCAGTTCTTC. Translated, it gives CASSQVSSGWNEQFF. The chain employs TRBV4-3 and TRBJ2-1, with 8 bases aligning to TRBD2. The junction had 6 bases not matched to a gene; V was cut back by 1 base and J by 7 bases. This CDR3 has 15 residues. Germline V CDR1 and CDR2: LGHNA, YSLEER.

This clone has a single count. This chain joins TRBV7-2 and TRBJ2-7, with 8 bases that match TRBD2. V lost 2 bases to trimming and J lost 4 bases; unmatched junction nucleotides: 7. CDR1 SGHTA and CDR2 FQGNSA come from the germline V gene. This CDR3 spans 15 amino acids. CDR3 nucleotides: TGTGCCAGCAGCTTAAATCCAGGACTAGCTTACGAGCAGTACTTC. Protein product: CASSLNPGLAYEQYF.

V and J are TRBV30 and TRBJ1-6; no reliable D call. Trimming took off 5 bases at V and 10 bases at J, with 15 bases between the two ends. This CDR3 is 13 amino acids long. Looked up from germline, CDR1 is GTSNPN and CDR2 is SVGIG (reference sequence). The CDR3 protein is CAWGLVGDSPLHF. CDR3 in DNA: TGTGCCTGGGGATTAGTCGGCGACTCACCCCTCCACTTT. The variable domain in full, completed from reference TRBV30 and TRBJ1-6, reads SQTIHQWPATLVQPVGSPLSLECTVEGTSNPNLYWYRQAAGRGLQLLFYSVGIGQISSEVPQNLSASRPQDRQFILSSKKLLLSDSGFYLCAWGLVGDSPLHFGNGTRLTVT.

The J gene is TRBJ2-7, the V gene TRBV19; maybe TRBD1 (6 bases). This CDR3 spans 17 amino acids. Between the trimmed V and J ends, which lost 3 bases and 4 bases, there was a span of 22 bases. Germline loops: CDR1 LNHDA, CDR2 SQIVND (reference sequence). The CDR3 here is CASSIGQGRQGKYEQYF. In DNA, the CDR3 is TGTGCCAGTAGTATTGGACAAGGCAGGCAGGGGAAATACGAGCAGTACTTC.

V and J are TRBV7-2 and TRBJ1-4; TRBD1 matches at 7 bases. V gave up 3 bases and J gave up 8 bases; unmatched junction bases: 9. Germline CDR1 and CDR2: SGHTA and FQGNSA. The CDR3 extends over 15 amino acids. The DNA of the CDR3 is TGTGCCAGCAGCTTGAGGGGGCGGAGGATGGAAAAACTGTTTTTT. It is translated as CASSLRGRRMEKLFF.

The V gene is TRBV4-1, the J gene TRBJ2-1, with 7 bases lining up with TRBD1. Germline V gene data show CDR1 as MGHRA and CDR2 as YSYEKL. The CDR3 sequence is 14 residues long. The trim removed 4 bases at V and 4 bases at J, leaving 4 bases unmatched. CDR3 loop: CASSLGQAYNEQFF. CDR3 in DNA: TGCGCCAGCAGCCTTGGACAGGCTTACAATGAGCAGTTCTTC.

This chain connects TRBV6-5 to TRBJ2-2; a weak D match, TRBD1 (5 bases). Trimming shortened V by 2 bases and J by 5 bases, and 12 bases separated the two germline ends. The CDR3 covers 15 residues. The germline gives CDR1 MNHEY, CDR2 SVGAGI. CDR3 sequence: CASSYIQGGTGELFF. Here the CDR3 DNA reads TGTGCCAGCAGTTACATTCAGGGTGGGACCGGGGAGCTGTTTTTT.

The rearrangement links TRBV21-1 to TRBJ1-2. TRBV21-1 is noted as a pseudogene. The CDR3 sequence is 12 residues long. This CDR3 is CASTLGGYGYTF. As DNA, the CDR3 is TGTGCCAGCACCCTGGGGGGCTATGGCTACACCTTC.

This clone was seen a single time. The chain combines TRBV19 with TRBJ1-5; no firm D call. The V end lost 6 bases, the J end lost 0 bases, and 12 bases lay between the germline ends. CDR1 is LNHDA and CDR2 is SQIVND in the germline V gene (reference sequence). The CDR3 runs 15 residues. CDR3: CASRGGSYSNQPQHF. The CDR3 DNA reads as TGTGCCAGTAGAGGAGGGAGTTATAGCAATCAGCCCCAGCATTTT. The whole variable domain, remainder taken from reference TRBV19 and TRBJ1-5, is DGGITQSPKYLFRKEGQNVTLSCEQNLNHDAMYWYRQDPGQGLRLIYYSQIVNDFQKGDIAEGYSVSREKKESFPLTVTSAQKNPTAFYLCASRGGSYSNQPQHFGDGTRLSIL.

This chain uses TRBV15 with TRBJ2-2; 10 bases fit TRBD2. Germline CDR1 is LNHNV and CDR2 is YYDKDF (reference sequence). The CDR3 runs 15 residues. The V and J ends lost 4 bases and 5 bases, in that order; junction bases with no gene match: 4. The CDR3: CATSNSGRKTGELFF. The CDR3 nucleotides are TGTGCCACCAGCAATAGCGGGAGGAAGACCGGGGAGCTGTTTTTT.

This clone was observed a few times. The rearrangement uses TRBV10-3 and TRBJ1-2, with 7 bases that match TRBD1. Germline values: CDR1 ENHRY, CDR2 SYGVKD. The CDR3 is 16 residues long. The V segment lost 4 bases and the J segment 6 bases; nucleotides outside the gene matches: 14. The CDR3 is CAISGSQGVATNGYTF. The DNA of the CDR3 is TGTGCCATCAGTGGTTCTCAGGGGGTCGCTACCAATGGCTACACCTTC.

Concerning this clone: The same CDR3 arises from other DNA sequences in this sample as well. The chain is built from TRBV2 and TRBJ2-1; D is ambiguous. V was trimmed by 4 bases and J by 9 bases, leaving 4 bases between them. The length of the CDR3 is 10 residues. CDR1 is SNHLY, CDR2 FYNNEI, per germline. CDR3 coding DNA: TGTGCCAGCAGTGGGGGTGAGCAGTTCTTC. Amino acid sequence: CASSGGEQFF.

A few counts support this clone. Here the CDR3 reads CASSYSGGAAETQYF. CDR3 nucleotide sequence: TGCGCCAGCAGCTACTCCGGGGGGGCCGCAGAGACCCAGTACTTC. The chain couples TRBV4-1 to TRBJ2-5; 8 nucleotides align to TRBD2. The germline V gene encodes CDR1 MGHRA and CDR2 YSYEKL. V lost 5 bases and J lost 4; bases outside the gene matches: 9. CDR3 length equals 15 residues.

This clone has only a few counts. The sample has other DNA sequences that encode this CDR3 too. The V and J genes are TRBV29-1 and TRBJ2-3; D possibly corresponds to TRBD2 (6 bases). This CDR3 has 13 residues. Trimming removed 4 bases at V and 3 bases at J, with 11 bases between. Germline values: CDR1 SQVTM, CDR2 ANQGSEA. CDR3 sequence: CSVGGVSTDTQYF. For the CDR3, the DNA is TGCAGCGTTGGGGGGGTTAGTACAGATACGCAGTATTTT.